This TCR beta chain was captured in a study (dated by TCRdb to between 2014 and 2016). Broadly, across the study: The study examined whether tumor-infiltrating Tregs in breast cancer are drawn from blood Tregs or arise in situ by conversion from other CD4+ T cell subsets. Overall study results and their limits: Validation in the larger cohort was restricted to a single TCR beta V-J rearrangement rather than whole repertoires. Tumor-infiltrating Treg TCR alpha and beta sequences overlapped most with tumor naive CD4+ T cells, then with blood naive CD4+ T cells. The TCR gene usage of tumor memory CD4+ T cells clustered together with blood and lymph node memory CD4+ cells and with lymph node naive CD4+ cells.

CD4+CD25+CD127-/low cells were isolated as Tregs. Tregs, naive and memory CD4+ T cells from tumor, blood and ipsilateral draining lymph nodes of five or six breast cancer patients underwent full-length TCR alpha and beta sequencing. Ficoll density gradient centrifugation was used to isolate mononuclear cells from lymph nodes or from 50 to 60 ml of peripheral blood. Sorted cell populations were confirmed by FACS to exceed 90% purity. The V end loses 4 bases and the J end loses 0 bases, and a stretch of 13 bases separates them. From the germline V gene, CDR1 is MGHRA and CDR2 is YSYEKL. From its cysteine to its phenylalanine, the CDR3 spans 15 amino acids. Of all the DNA, just the CDR3 is kept, 45 bases in frame from base 1. Full-length TCR variable regions were amplified by 5' RACE PCR with constant-region reverse primers, followed by semi-nested PCR with Nested Universal Primer A. The ReliaPrep RNA Cell Miniprep System was used to extract total RNA, which was then reverse transcribed into 5'RACE-ready cDNA with the SMARTer RACE 5'/3' Kit. An Illumina MiSeq was used to sequence the full-length TCR alpha and beta libraries, which had been barcoded with multiplex adaptors. Under the source paper's analysis protocol: For each of nine subset-tissue groups, sequencing data from the five patients were pooled, and the groups were compared by unsupervised clustering of TCR gene usage. The Morisita-Horn index was used to calculate repertoire similarity, with shared sequences weighted according to their contribution to each repertoire. In-frame beta chains were kept once TCRdb had trimmed the public reads at Q25 with fastp and called clones with MiXCR. Every CDR3 protein is listed once, alongside the most common genes and DNA of its rows. The V and J calls come from TCRdb's annotation, not from the publication. Present in this sample are roughly 42,000 distinct CDR3 sequences, approximately 22% of which were seen just once. About 4% of the sample is taken by the ten largest.

To note about this clonotype: The antigen it recognizes is unknown. No much larger clone is present one base from it, and per-base qualities are unavailable.

This sequence originates from a female donor with breast cancer. Material: Tregs sorted from blood. The chain is made from TRBV4-1 and TRBJ2-7; the D region is possibly TRBD1 or TRBD2, each matching across 5 bases. The CDR3 is CASSRNTGTSYEQYF. The base sequence is TGCGCCAGCAGCCGGAACACCGGGACCTCCTACGAGCAGTACTTC.